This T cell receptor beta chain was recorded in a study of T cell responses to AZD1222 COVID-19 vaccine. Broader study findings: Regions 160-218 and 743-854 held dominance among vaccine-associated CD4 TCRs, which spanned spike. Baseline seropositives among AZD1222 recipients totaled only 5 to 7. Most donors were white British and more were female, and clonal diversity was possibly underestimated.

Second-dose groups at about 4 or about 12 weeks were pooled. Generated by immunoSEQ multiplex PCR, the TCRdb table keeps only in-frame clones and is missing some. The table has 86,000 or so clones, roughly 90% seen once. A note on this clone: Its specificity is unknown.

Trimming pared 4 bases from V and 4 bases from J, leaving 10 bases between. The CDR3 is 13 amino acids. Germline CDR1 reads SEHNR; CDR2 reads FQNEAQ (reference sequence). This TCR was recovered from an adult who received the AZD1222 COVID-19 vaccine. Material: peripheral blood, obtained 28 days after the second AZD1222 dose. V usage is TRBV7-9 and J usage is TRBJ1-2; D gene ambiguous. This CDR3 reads CASSSVAFYGYTF. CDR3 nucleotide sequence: TGTGCCAGCAGCTCGGTCGCTTTCTATGGCTACACCTTC.